The clone carrying this TCR beta chain showed up many times. The antigen remains unidentified. Time point noted: persistent/refractory GD, antithyroid drugs over 5 years with positive TRAb. Making the TCR library involved RNA that had been extracted from PBMCs. These data belong to a study of regulatory T cells in long-lasting Graves disease. The overall study: The criterion for persistent Graves' disease was over 5 years of antithyroid drugs with positive TSH receptor antibodies. Findings of the study overall: Persistent patients shared more public clonotypes (about 2,900) than new patients (about 960).

The CDR3 length is 14 residues. Trimming removed 4 bases at V and 7 bases at J, with 16 bases between. Germline values: CDR1 LGHDT, CDR2 YNNKEL (reference sequence). The authors built TCR beta libraries using iRepertoire HTBI primers and Arm-PCR of CDR3 regions. TCRdb re-analysed the multiplex PCR reads in MiXCR, keeping a single row per CDR3 protein. In the table there are hundreds of thousands of distinct CDR3 sequences, around 20% of which are singletons. This TCR derives from a female donor with Graves disease. The chain recombines TRBV3-1 with TRBJ1-2; D is unresolved. Sequencing was performed on peripheral blood mononuclear cells (PBMCs), taken when the disease was refractory, from a patient treated with antithyroid drugs. The CDR3 DNA reads TGTGCCAGCAGCCCCGACGGACGAATTTTTGGCTACACCTTC. Translating gives CASSPDGRIFGYTF.